This section outlines one T cell receptor (beta chain) sequence together with its context. In the same sample, other DNA sequences code for this CDR3. This CDR3 region has 12 residues. CDR1 is SEHNR, CDR2 FQNEAQ, per germline (reference sequence). The V gene lost 6 bases and the J gene lost 0 bases, with 6 bases spanning the gap. As processed by the authors: For nucleated cells, counts were estimated from reference gene primer amplification. Clones were read by immunoSEQ multiplex PCR, and TCRdb kept only the in-frame ones, dropping some. That table furnishes V, J and clone size, whereas the DNA furnished D and trimming. This sample has a few hundred thousand clones, with approximately 80% found just once. This sample was included in a study of blood T cell repertoires in COVID-19.

The genes are TRBV7-9 and TRBJ2-7; D is perhaps TRBD2 (6 bases). The TCR comes from a human donor in a cohort sampled during active COVID-19. Sequencing used peripheral blood. DNA of the CDR3: TGTGCCAGCAGGGGAGGCTCCTACGAGCAGTACTTC. It is translated as CASRGGSYEQYF.